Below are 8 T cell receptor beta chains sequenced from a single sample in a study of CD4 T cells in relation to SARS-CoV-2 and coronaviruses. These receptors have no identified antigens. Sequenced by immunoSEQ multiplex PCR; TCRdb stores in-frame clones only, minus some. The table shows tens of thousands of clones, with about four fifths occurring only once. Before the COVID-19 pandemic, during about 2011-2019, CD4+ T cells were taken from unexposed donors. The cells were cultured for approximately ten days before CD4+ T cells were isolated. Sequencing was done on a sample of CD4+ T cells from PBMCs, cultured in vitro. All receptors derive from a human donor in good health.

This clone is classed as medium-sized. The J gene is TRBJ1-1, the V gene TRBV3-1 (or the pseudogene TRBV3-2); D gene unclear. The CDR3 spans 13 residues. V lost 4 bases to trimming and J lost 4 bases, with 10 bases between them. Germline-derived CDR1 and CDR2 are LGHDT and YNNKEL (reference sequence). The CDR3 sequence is CASSRTASTEAFF. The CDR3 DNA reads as TGTGCCAGCAGCCGGACGGCGAGCACTGAAGCTTTCTTT.

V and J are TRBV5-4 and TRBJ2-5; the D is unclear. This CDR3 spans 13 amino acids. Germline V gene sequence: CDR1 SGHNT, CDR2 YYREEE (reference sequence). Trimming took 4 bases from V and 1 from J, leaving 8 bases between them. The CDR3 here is CASSRDPQETQYF. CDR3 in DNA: TGTGCCAGCAGCCGTGACCCCCAAGAGACCCAGTACTTC.

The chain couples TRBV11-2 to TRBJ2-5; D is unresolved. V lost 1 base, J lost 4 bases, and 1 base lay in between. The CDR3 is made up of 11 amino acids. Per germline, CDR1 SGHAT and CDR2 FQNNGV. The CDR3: CASSLGETQYF. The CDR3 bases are TGTGCCAGCAGCTTAGGAGAGACCCAGTACTTC.

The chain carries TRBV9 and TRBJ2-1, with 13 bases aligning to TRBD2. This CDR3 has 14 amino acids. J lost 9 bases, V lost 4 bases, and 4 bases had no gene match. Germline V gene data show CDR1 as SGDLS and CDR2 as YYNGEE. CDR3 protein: CASSRRTSGGEQFF. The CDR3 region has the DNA TGTGCCAGCAGCCGACGGACTAGCGGGGGTGAGCAGTTCTTC.

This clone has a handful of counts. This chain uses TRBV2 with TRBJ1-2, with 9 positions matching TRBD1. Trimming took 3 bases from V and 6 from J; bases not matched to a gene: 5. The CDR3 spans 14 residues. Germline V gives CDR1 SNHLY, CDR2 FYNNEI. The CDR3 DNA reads TGTGCCAGCAGTGAGTCGGACAGGGGAAATGGCTACACCTTC. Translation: CASSESDRGNGYTF.

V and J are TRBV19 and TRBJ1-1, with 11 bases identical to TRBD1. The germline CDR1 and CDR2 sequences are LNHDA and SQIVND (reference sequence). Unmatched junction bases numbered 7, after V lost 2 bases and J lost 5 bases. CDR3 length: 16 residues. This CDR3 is CASSIRRDRGLTEAFF. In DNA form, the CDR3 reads TGTGCCAGTAGTATAAGGCGGGACAGGGGGTTAACTGAAGCTTTCTTT.

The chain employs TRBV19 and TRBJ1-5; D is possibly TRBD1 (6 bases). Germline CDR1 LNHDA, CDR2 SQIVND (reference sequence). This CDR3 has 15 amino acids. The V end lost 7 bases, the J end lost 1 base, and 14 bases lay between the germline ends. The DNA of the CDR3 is TGTGCCAGTACCAAGCGGGGGCTGAGCAATCAGCCCCAGCATTTT. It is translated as CASTKRGLSNQPQHF.

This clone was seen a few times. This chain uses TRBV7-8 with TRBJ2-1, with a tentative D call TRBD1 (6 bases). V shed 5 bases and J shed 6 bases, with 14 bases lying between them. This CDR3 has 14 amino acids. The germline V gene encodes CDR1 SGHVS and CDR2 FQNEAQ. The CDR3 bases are TGTGCCAGCAGCGTAGGGGGTCTTTCCAATGAGCAGTTCTTC. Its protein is CASSVGGLSNEQFF.